What follows describes a single T cell receptor beta chain. This specimen belongs to a study of blood T cell repertoires in COVID-19. The CDR3 is made up of 16 amino acids. With 3 bases clipped from V and 4 bases from J, the junction kept 6 bases outside the gene matches. The germline V gene encodes CDR1 LNHNV and CDR2 YYDKDF (reference sequence). Method: immunoSEQ multiplex PCR; TCRdb's copy keeps in-frame clones and lacks some. This sample has approximately 180,000 clones, with 65% to 85% found just once. The TCR was taken from a woman in her 40s with COVID-19, enrolled during active disease. The chain is built from TRBV15 and TRBJ1-5; TRBD1 aligns across 10 bases. Sequenced material: peripheral blood. In DNA, the CDR3 is TGTGCCACCAGCAGCCGGGACAGGGGCCGAAATCAGCCCCAGCATTTT. Protein sequence: CATSSRDRGRNQPQHF.